This T cell receptor beta chain was sequenced in a study of CD8+ T cells in alopecia areata. As for the study in general: Treated patients were dosed with oral tofacitinib, taking 5 to 10 mg twice daily.

Alopecia areata patients had lesional scalp punch biopsies and peripheral blood taken from them. This CDR3 contains 15 residues. Germline V CDR1 and CDR2: GTSNPN, SVGIG (reference sequence). V was pared by 0 bases and J by 9 bases, with 8 bases of the junction left unmatched. Study-wide findings and caveats: TCR sharing was clearer in mice than between patients, perhaps partly owing to patient HLA diversity.

As the sequencing template, cDNA was produced by extracting RNA and reverse transcribing it. Produced via immunoSEQ multiplex PCR; TCRdb's table is partial and in-frame only. The table includes under 250,000 clones, about 60% detected once. Worth noting for this clone: Antigen: not known.

Sample: CD4+ T cells sorted from blood, taken at week 0. This sequence originates from a human donor with alopecia areata. V is TRBV30 and J is TRBJ1-6, with 7 bases matching TRBD1. The CDR3: CAWSVGRGGSSPLHF. The CDR3 DNA sequence: TGTGCCTGGAGTGTAGGCAGGGGGGGAAGTTCACCCCTCCACTTT.